This TCR beta chain was captured by sequencing in a study of control samples from healthy donors and cancer patients. This clone was found a few times. CDR1 is LNHDA and CDR2 is SQIVND in the germline V gene (reference sequence). Trimming stripped 5 bases from V and 4 bases from J, with 6 bases between. There are 12 residues in the CDR3. Sequencing used immunoSEQ multiplex PCR; TCRdb keeps in-frame clones, though not all of them. The sample has 40,000 to 55,000 clones, roughly three quarters seen once. The sequence came from a male donor with melanoma. The sample comprised formalin-fixed, paraffin-embedded tissue. The chain uses TRBV19 and TRBJ1-5; no definite D call. The CDR3 sequence is CASSAGNQPQHF. CDR3 DNA sequence: TGTGCCAGTAGTGCGGGAAATCAGCCCCAGCATTTT.